This T cell receptor beta chain originates from a study of T-cell reconstitution after alpha-beta-depleted transplantation in children. Preparation of the TCRbeta library involved a method that used unique molecular identifiers. Each CDR3 protein gets one entry after TCRdb re-called the PCR reads with MiXCR. The sample consists of approximately 1,000,000 distinct CDR3 sequences, less than 30% of them appearing once. Study-level results: About two months after transplant, alpha-beta T cells reportedly came from several hundred expanded graft clones. T-cell counts and diversity were attributed mostly to newly produced T cells one year after transplant. Surviving recipient T cells and thymic progenitors underlay high day-60 TCRbeta diversity in some patients.

After removal of 6 bases from V and 6 bases from J, the junction contained 25 bases not matched to a gene. The CDR3 runs to 19 residues. Germline V gene data show CDR1 as KGHSH and CDR2 as LQKENI. With regard to this clonotype: The antigen is undetermined.

The rearrangement uses TRBV18 and TRBJ1-1, with 7 positions matching TRBD1. The TCR comes from a boy under two years old who had a stem cell transplant for SCID, so the T cells may come from the graft donor. Source: PBMCs, mostly from graft donor cells, taken 360 days after TCRalphabeta/CD19-depleted stem cell transplant. CDR3 in amino acids: CASSLTPGVGGAVQSEAFF. CDR3 nucleotide sequence: TGTGCCAGCTCCTTGACCCCTGGGGTAGGGGGCGCGGTGCAGTCTGAAGCTTTCTTT. Using reference TRBV18 and TRBJ1-1 for the parts outside the CDR3, the full variable domain is NAGVMQNPRHLVRRRGQEARLRCSPMKGHSHVYWYRQLPEEGLKFMVYLQKENIIDESGMPKERFSAEFPKEGPSILRIQQVVRGDSAAYFCASSLTPGVGGAVQSEAFFGQGTRLTVV.